Sequencing of this TCR beta chain was carried out in a study of blood T cell repertoires in COVID-19 (dated by TCRdb to 2018 to 2020). Study-wide context: Samples from collaborators originated in the United States, Italy and Spain and spanned both the acute and convalescent phases of COVID-19. The prospective study material was composed of cDNA or gDNA derived from T cells, B-cell-depleted T cells, or PBMCs. Deeply sampled blood TCRbeta repertoires from subjects exposed to, actively infected with, or recovered from COVID-19 were included in the dataset. The repertoires were released in a freely available public database intended as a resource for research on the immune response to SARS-CoV-2. Samples came from the ongoing ImmuneRACE study (first 160 participants) plus 1,254 subjects from 6 global collaborators. Sample metadata almost always included a de-identified subject ID, COVID-19 status, age in years and sex. Where available, HLA class I and class II types were taken from metadata supplied by the sample provider and were not determined by assay-based typing. Overall study results and their limits: The amount of clinical and demographic metadata varied by source and participant and was provided uncurated.

Participants in the prospective study were aged 18 to 89 years, lived in about two dozen United States geographic areas, and enrolled through a virtual design. Cohort assignment in the prospective study relied on participant-reported clinical history from a screening survey and a study questionnaire. ImmuneRACE Cohort 3 recovered participants were defined by two consecutive negative NP/OP PCR tests, healthcare professional clearance, or symptom resolution. Each participant in the prospective study had whole blood, serum and a nasopharyngeal or oropharyngeal swab collected by mobile phlebotomists. Participants in the prospective study had the option to provide additional blood draws and questionnaires over a 2-month period. Blood samples from the prospective study were shipped frozen or at room temperature prior to DNA extraction. TCRbeta CDR3 regions were amplified from genomic DNA by means of the immunoSEQ Assay, a bias-controlled multiplex PCR. The published analysis was carried out like this. Within the assay, amplification of reference gene primers was used to estimate how many nucleated cells each sample contained. To quantify the absolute abundance of each unique TCRbeta CDR3 rearrangement, sequence reads were collapsed and filtered. Productive Simpson clonality was computed per sample as the square root of Simpson's diversity index over productive rearrangements. TCRdb took over this immuneACCESS table, retaining in-frame rearrangements with V and J assigned. Such tables are incomplete; in checked studies, under half of the missing clones stem from an unresolved V gene, and the remainder is unexplained. V, J and clone size were drawn from that table, and D and trimming were deduced from the DNA. This sample lists fewer than 400,000 clones; approximately 83% were detected once. The top ten hold roughly 2% of the sample.

Comment on this clone: The target of this receptor is not known. Per-base quality was not reported, and no clone a single base away is much larger than it.

Inclusive of the bounding cysteine and phenylalanine, the CDR3 is 13 residues long. Solely the CDR3 DNA is kept, with 39 bases framed from the first base. CDR1 DFQATT and CDR2 SNEGSKA are derived from the germline V gene (reference sequence). The junction shows trimming of 3 bases on V and 4 bases on J, plus 12 bases between the germline ends. The clonotype comes from a man aged 30-40 years who had recovered from COVID-19. The sample consisted of PBMCs or T cells enriched from blood (not recorded which). This sequence uses TRBV20-1 and TRBJ1-1, with the D gene uncertain. The bases are TGCAGTGCTAGTCCAGTCCCGGGCACTGAAGCTTTCTTT. It is translated as CSASPVPGTEAFF.